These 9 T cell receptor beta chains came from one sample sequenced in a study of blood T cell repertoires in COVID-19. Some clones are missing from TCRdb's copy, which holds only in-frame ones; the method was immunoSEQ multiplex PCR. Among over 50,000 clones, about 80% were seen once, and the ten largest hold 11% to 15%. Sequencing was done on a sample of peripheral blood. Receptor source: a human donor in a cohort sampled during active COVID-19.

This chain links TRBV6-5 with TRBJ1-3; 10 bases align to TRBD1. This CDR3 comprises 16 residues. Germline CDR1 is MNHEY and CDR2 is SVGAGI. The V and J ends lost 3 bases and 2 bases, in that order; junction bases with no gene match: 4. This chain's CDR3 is CASSYFGTGAGNTIYF. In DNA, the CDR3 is TGTGCCAGCAGTTATTTTGGGACAGGGGCTGGAAACACCATATATTTT.

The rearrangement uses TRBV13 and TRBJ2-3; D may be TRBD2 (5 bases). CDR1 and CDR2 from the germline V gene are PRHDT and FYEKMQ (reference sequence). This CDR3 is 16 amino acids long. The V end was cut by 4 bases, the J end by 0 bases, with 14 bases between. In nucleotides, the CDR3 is TGTGCCAGCAGCTCCCGGACTGCCTTTAGCACAGATACGCAGTATTTT. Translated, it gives CASSSRTAFSTDTQYF.

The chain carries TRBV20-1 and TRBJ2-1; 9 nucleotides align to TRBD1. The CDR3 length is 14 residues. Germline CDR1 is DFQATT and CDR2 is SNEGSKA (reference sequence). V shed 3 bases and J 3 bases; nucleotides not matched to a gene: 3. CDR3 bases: TGCAGTGCTAGTGGGGACAGGGACTACAATGAGCAGTTCTTC. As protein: CSASGDRDYNEQFF.

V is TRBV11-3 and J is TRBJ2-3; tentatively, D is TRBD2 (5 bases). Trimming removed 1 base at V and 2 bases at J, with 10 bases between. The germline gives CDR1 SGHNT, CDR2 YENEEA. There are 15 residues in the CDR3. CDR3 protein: CASSLGSSSTDTQYF. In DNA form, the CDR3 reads TGTGCCAGCAGCTTAGGGTCTAGCTCCACAGATACGCAGTATTTT.

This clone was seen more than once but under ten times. CDR3 DNA sequence: TGCGCCAGCAGTGACGGGCTAGCGGGGGTCCTCGGGAATGAGCAGTTCTTC. It codes for CASSDGLAGVLGNEQFF. V gene TRBV10-1 combines with J gene TRBJ2-1, with 10 bases fitting TRBD2. Germline trimming cut 3 bases from V and 7 bases from J; bases unmatched to any gene: 12. This CDR3 contains 17 residues. Germline V gene data show CDR1 as WNHNN and CDR2 as SYGVQD (reference sequence).

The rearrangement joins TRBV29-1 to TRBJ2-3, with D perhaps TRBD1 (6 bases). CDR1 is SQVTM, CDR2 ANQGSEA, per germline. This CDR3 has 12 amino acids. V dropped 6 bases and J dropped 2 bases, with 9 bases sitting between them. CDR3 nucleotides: TGCAGCGTAAGGACAGTCACAGATACGCAGTATTTT. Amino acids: CSVRTVTDTQYF.

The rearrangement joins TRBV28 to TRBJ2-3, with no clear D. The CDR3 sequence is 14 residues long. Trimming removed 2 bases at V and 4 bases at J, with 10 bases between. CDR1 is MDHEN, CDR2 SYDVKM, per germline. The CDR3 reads CASSLGRWADTQYF. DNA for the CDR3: TGTGCCAGCAGTTTAGGCAGGTGGGCAGATACGCAGTATTTT.

The CDR3 protein is CASSWGGLAAADTQYF. For the CDR3, the DNA is TGTGCCAGCAGTTGGGGGGGACTAGCGGCCGCGGATACGCAGTATTTT. The chain employs TRBV2 and TRBJ2-3; 11 nucleotides agree with TRBD2. The germline CDR1 and CDR2 sequences are SNHLY and FYNNEI. J gave up 6 bases and V 5 bases, and 10 bases lay outside the gene matches. The CDR3 contains 16 residues.

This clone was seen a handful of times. CDR3 sequence reads: CASSLEVGGMNQPQHF. CDR3 bases: TGTGCCAGCAGTTTAGAAGTTGGGGGGATGAATCAGCCCCAGCATTTT. The rearrangement links TRBV27 to TRBJ1-5; possible D gene TRBD1, 5 bases. Trimming left V 2 bases short and J 4 bases short, with 15 bases between. The CDR3 runs 16 residues. The germline V gene has CDR1 MNHEY and CDR2 SMNVEV (reference sequence).